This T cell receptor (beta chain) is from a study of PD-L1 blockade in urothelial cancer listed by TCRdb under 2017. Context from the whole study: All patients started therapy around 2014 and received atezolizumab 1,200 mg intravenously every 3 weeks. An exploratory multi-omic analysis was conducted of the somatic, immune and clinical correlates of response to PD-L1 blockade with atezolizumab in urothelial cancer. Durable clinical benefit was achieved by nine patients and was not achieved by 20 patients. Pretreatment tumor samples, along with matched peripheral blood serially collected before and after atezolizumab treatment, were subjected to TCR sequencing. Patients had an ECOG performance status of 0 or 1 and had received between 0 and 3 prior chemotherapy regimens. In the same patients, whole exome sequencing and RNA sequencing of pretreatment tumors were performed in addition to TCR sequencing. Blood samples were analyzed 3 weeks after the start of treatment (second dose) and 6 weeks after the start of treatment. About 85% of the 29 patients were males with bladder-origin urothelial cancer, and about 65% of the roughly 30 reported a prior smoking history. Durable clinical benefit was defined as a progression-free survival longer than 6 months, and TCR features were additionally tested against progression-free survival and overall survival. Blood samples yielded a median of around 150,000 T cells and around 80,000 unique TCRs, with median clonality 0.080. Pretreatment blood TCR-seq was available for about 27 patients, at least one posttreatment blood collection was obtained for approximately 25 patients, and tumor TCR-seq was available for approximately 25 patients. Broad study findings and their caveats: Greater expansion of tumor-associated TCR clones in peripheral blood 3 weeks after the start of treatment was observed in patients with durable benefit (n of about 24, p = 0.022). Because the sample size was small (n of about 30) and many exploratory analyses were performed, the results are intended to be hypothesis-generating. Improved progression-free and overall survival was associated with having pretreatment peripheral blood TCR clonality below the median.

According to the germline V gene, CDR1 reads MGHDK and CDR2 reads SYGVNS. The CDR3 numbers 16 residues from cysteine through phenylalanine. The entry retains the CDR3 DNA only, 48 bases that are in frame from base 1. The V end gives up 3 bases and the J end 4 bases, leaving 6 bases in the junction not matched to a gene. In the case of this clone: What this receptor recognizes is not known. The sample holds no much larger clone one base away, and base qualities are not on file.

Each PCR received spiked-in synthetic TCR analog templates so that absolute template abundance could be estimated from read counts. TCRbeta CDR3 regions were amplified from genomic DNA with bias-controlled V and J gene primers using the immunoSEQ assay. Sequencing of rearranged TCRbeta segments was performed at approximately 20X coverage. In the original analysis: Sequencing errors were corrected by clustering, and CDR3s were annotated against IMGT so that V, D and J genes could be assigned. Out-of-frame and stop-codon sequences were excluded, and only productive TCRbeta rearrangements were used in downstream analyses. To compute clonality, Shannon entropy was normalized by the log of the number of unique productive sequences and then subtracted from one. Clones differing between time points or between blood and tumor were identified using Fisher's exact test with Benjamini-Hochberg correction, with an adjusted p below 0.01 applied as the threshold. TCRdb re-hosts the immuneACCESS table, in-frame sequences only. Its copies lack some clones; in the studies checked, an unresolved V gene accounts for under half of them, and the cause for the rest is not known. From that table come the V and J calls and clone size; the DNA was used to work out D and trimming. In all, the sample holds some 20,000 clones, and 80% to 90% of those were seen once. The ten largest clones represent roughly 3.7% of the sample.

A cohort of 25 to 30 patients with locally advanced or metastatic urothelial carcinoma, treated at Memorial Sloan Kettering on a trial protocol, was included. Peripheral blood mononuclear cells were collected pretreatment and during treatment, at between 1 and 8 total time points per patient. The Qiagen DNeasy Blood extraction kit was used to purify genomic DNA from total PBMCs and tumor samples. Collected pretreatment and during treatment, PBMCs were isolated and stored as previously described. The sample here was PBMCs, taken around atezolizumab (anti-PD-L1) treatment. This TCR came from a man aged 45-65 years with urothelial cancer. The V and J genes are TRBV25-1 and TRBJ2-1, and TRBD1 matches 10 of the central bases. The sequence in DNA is TGTGCCAGCAGTGACCCCGGGACAGGGGATTACAATGAGCAGTTCTTC. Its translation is CASSDPGTGDYNEQFF. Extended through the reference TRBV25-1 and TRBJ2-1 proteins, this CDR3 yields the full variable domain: EADIYQTPRYLVIGTGKKITLECSQTMGHDKMYWYQQDPGMELHLIHYSYGVNSTEKGDLSSESTVSRIRTEHFPLTLESARPSHTSQYLCASSDPGTGDYNEQFFGPGTRLTVL.